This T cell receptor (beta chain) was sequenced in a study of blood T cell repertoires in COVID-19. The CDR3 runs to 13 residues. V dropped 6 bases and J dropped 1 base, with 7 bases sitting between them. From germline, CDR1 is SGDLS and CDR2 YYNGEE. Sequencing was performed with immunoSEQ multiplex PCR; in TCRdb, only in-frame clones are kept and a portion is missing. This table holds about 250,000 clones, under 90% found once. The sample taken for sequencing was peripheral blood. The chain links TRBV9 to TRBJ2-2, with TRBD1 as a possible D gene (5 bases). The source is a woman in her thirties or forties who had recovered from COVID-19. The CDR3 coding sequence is TGTGCCAGCACAACAGGGAACACCGGGGAGCTGTTTTTT. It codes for CASTTGNTGELFF.